The following is a T cell receptor beta chain sequence with its context. Antigen unknown. This CDR3 has 12 amino acids. V was trimmed by 3 bases and J by 6 bases, leaving 11 bases between them. Germline values: CDR1 SQVTM, CDR2 ANQGSEA. Individual cDNA molecules received unique molecular identifiers. TCRdb recomputed calls from the 5' RACE reads with MiXCR, one row per CDR3 protein. The table lists around 70,000 distinct CDR3 sequences, about 16% of them singletons. This sample was taken from a study of early T cells in non-severe SARS-CoV-2 infection. Whole-study results and caveats: Sequences matched to VDJdb favored anti-spike CD8 responses, while private and CD4 specificities were missed.

This clonotype originated in an adult who was a healthcare worker with PCR-confirmed SARS-CoV-2 infection or an uninfected control (not recorded which). The sequencing sample was made of whole blood. V gene TRBV29-1 combines with J gene TRBJ2-5; D is unclear. For the CDR3, the DNA is TGCAGCGTTGATCGGCAGGTGAAGACCCAGTACTTC. Amino acids: CSVDRQVKTQYF.